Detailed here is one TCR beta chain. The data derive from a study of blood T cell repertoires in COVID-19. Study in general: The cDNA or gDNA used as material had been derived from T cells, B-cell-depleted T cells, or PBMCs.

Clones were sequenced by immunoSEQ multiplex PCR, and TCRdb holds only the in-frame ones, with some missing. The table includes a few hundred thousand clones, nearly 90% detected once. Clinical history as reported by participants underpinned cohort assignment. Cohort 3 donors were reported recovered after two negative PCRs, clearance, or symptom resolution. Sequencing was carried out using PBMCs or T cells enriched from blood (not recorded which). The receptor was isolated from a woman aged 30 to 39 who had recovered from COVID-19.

CDR3 DNA: TGTGCCAGCAGCTTAGGAGGTACCTACACTGAAGCTTTCTTT. The encoded protein is CASSLGGTYTEAFF. The chain has TRBV11-2 and TRBJ1-1; D is unclear. CDR3 length: 14 residues. CDR1 and CDR2 from the germline V gene are SGHAT and FQNNGV. V lost 1 base and J lost 3, with 9 bases in between.